Presented here are 20 T cell receptor beta chains from one specimen sequenced in a study of cytomegalovirus exposure and HLA in healthy donors. PCR amplification relied on 60 Vbeta primers (plus 13 Jbeta primers). The data were produced by immunoSEQ multiplex PCR, yet TCRdb's version contains in-frame clones alone and is incomplete. The sample has about 120,000 clones; around three quarters are singletons. Sequencing was performed on PBMCs. These receptors all stem from a man younger than 35 in good health and CMV-seropositive.

The gene calls are TRBV5-5 and TRBJ1-2, with D possibly TRBD1 on 5 matching bases. V was pared by 6 bases and J by 1 base, with 13 bases between. The CDR3 spans 14 residues. Germline V gene data show CDR1 as SGHKS and CDR2 as YYEKEE (reference sequence). For the CDR3, the DNA is TGTGCCAGCATGAAGCAGGGAGGTAACTATGGCTACACCTTC. Protein product: CASMKQGGNYGYTF.

The chain combines TRBV5-1 with TRBJ2-7, with D unclear. This CDR3 is built from 11 residues. Per the germline V gene, CDR1 is SGHRS and CDR2 is YFSETQ. V was clipped by 4 bases and J by 6 bases, with 8 bases between them. CDR3 in amino acids: CASSPHPEQYF. CDR3 nucleotide sequence: TGCGCCAGCAGCCCACACCCCGAGCAGTACTTC.

This CDR3 is CASRPSGGEQFF. The CDR3, as DNA: TGTGCCAGCAGGCCTAGCGGGGGTGAGCAGTTCTTC. The chain recombines TRBV6-5 with TRBJ2-1; 10 bases are a match to TRBD2. Germline values: CDR1 MNHEY, CDR2 SVGAGI. The V gene end was trimmed by 6 bases and the J gene end by 9 bases; junction bases not matched to a gene: 2. The CDR3 has 12 amino acids.

The chain recombines TRBV28 with TRBJ1-2; D is possibly TRBD1 (5 bases). Germline V CDR1 and CDR2: MDHEN, SYDVKM. The V end lost 1 base, the J end lost 4 bases, and 10 bases lay between the germline ends. The CDR3 runs 14 residues. The CDR3 here is CASSLSTGGYGYTF. Here the CDR3 DNA reads TGTGCCAGCAGTTTATCCACGGGGGGCTATGGCTACACCTTC.

The gene calls are TRBV29-1 and TRBJ2-7; possibly TRBD2 for D (6 bases). Germline CDR1 is SQVTM and CDR2 is ANQGSEA. CDR3 length: 12 residues. Trimming shortened V by 4 bases and J by 5 bases, and 12 bases separated the two germline ends. CDR3 in amino acids: CSVGGSGDEQYF. The CDR3 DNA is TGCAGCGTTGGGGGGTCGGGGGACGAGCAGTACTTC.

The genes are TRBV7-9 and TRBJ2-5; possible D gene TRBD1, 5 bases. This CDR3 is 13 amino acids long. Germline assignment: CDR1 SEHNR and CDR2 FQNEAQ (reference sequence). Trimming removed 5 bases from V and 2 bases from J, with 9 bases in between. The CDR3 nucleotides read TGTGCCAGCAGCCAAGGGGCTCAAGAGACCCAGTACTTC. As protein: CASSQGAQETQYF.

The chain has TRBV30 and TRBJ2-1; tentative D call: TRBD2 (6 bases). This CDR3 is built from 14 residues. The V and J ends lost 4 bases and 4 bases respectively, with 14 bases between them. Germline V lookup: CDR1 GTSNPN, CDR2 SVGIG (reference sequence). Here the CDR3 reads CAWKAGAGYNEQFF. CDR3 nucleotides: TGTGCCTGGAAAGCGGGTGCAGGGTACAATGAGCAGTTCTTC. The entire variable domain, with the rest obtained from reference TRBV30 and TRBJ2-1, is as follows: SQTIHQWPATLVQPVGSPLSLECTVEGTSNPNLYWYRQAAGRGLQLLFYSVGIGQISSEVPQNLSASRPQDRQFILSSKKLLLSDSGFYLCAWKAGAGYNEQFFGPGTRLTVL.

CDR3 sequence reads: CASSIGGLAGGEQFF. The CDR3 nucleotides are TGTGCCAGTAGTATAGGAGGGCTAGCGGGAGGCGAGCAGTTCTTC. The chain employs TRBV19 and TRBJ2-1; 11 bases map to TRBD2. The J segment lost 10 bases and the V segment lost 1 base, leaving 6 bases of the junction unmatched. Germline CDR1 LNHDA, CDR2 SQIVND (reference sequence). This CDR3 spans 15 amino acids.

This clone showed up just a few times. The CDR3 loop reads CASSIAQGPYGYTF. DNA for the CDR3: TGTGCCAGTAGTATAGCCCAGGGGCCCTATGGCTACACCTTC. The chain combines TRBV19 with TRBJ1-2; D is perhaps TRBD1 (6 bases). Germline CDR1 LNHDA, CDR2 SQIVND (reference sequence). The CDR3 is made up of 14 amino acids. The V and J ends lost 1 base and 4 bases respectively, with 10 bases between them. Filled out from reference TRBV19 and TRBJ1-2, the complete variable domain reads DGGITQSPKYLFRKEGQNVTLSCEQNLNHDAMYWYRQDPGQGLRLIYYSQIVNDFQKGDIAEGYSVSREKKESFPLTVTSAQKNPTAFYLCASSIAQGPYGYTFGSGTRLTVV.

This clone is a singleton in its sample. The chain uses TRBV4-1 and TRBJ2-7, with TRBD2 matching over 7 bases. From germline, CDR1 is MGHRA and CDR2 YSYEKL. V lost 4 bases and J lost 6; bases outside the gene matches: 9. The CDR3 spans 14 residues. The CDR3 here is CASSPGGLVREQYF. The CDR3 DNA reads TGCGCCAGCAGCCCCGGAGGACTAGTTCGCGAGCAGTACTTC.

V gene TRBV7-8 combines with J gene TRBJ1-2; 7 bases line up with TRBD1. CDR1 and CDR2 (germline): SGHVS, FQNEAQ. The V and J ends lost 1 base and 7 bases, in that order; junction bases with no gene match: 6. The CDR3 runs 14 residues. CDR3 protein: CASSLVFQGGGYTF. The CDR3 nucleotides read TGTGCCAGCAGCTTAGTTTTTCAGGGGGGTGGCTACACCTTC.

This sequence joins TRBV9 and TRBJ2-3; 8 bases fit TRBD2. The junction had 6 bases not matched to a gene; V was cut back by 4 bases and J by 2 bases. Looked up from germline, CDR1 is SGDLS and CDR2 is YYNGEE. The CDR3 loop spans 15 amino acids. The CDR3 DNA reads TGTGCCAGCAGCCTCAGGACTAGCTCCACAGATACGCAGTATTTT. This sequence encodes CASSLRTSSTDTQYF.

This clone was detected only a few times. This chain joins TRBV6-6 and TRBJ1-1; D perhaps matches TRBD1 (5 bases). The V end was cut by 5 bases, the J end by 5 bases, with 9 bases between. The V gene's germline CDR1 is MNHNY and CDR2 SVGAGI (reference sequence). This CDR3 has 12 amino acids. In DNA form, the CDR3 reads TGTGCCAGCAGTACGGGGGGAACTGAAGCTTTCTTT. Translation: CASSTGGTEAFF.

V and J are TRBV28 and TRBJ1-2, with 10 bases fitting TRBD1. V lost 6 bases to trimming and J lost 1 base; unmatched junction nucleotides: 8. CDR1 MDHEN and CDR2 SYDVKM come from the germline V gene. CDR3 length: 16 residues. The CDR3 DNA reads TGTGCCAGCAGGCCTGGAGGGACAGGGGATAACTATGGCTACACCTTC. It yields the protein CASRPGGTGDNYGYTF.

V gene TRBV5-4 combines with J gene TRBJ1-2; a weak D match, TRBD1 (6 bases). The V gene's germline CDR1 is SGHNT and CDR2 YYREEE (reference sequence). Trimming pared 5 bases from V and 6 bases from J, leaving 14 bases between. The CDR3 extends over 13 amino acids. The CDR3 nucleotides read TGTGCCAGCAGTTACACAGGGTCCGATGGCTACACCTTC. Translation: CASSYTGSDGYTF.

This clone was counted a few times. The genes are TRBV9 and TRBJ1-2; D is unclear. Germline values: CDR1 SGDLS, CDR2 YYNGEE. The CDR3 has 15 residues. V was trimmed by 0 bases and J by 4 bases, leaving 13 bases between them. The CDR3 nucleotides are TGTGCCAGCAGCGTAGGGGCAGGAGAGGGCTATGGCTACACCTTC. Translation gives CASSVGAGEGYGYTF.

The chain couples TRBV4-1 to TRBJ2-5; no definite D call. Trimming cost V 8 bases and J 5 bases, with 9 bases left between them. The CDR3 length is 11 residues. Germline V CDR1 and CDR2: MGHRA, YSYEKL. This CDR3 is CASRLRETQYF. CDR3 sequence (DNA): TGCGCCAGCCGTCTGAGGGAGACCCAGTACTTC.

Notes on this clone: Distinct nucleotide sequences in the sample also encode this CDR3. The CDR3 region has the DNA TGCGCCAGCAGCAGGGGCGGCACCGGGGAGCTGTTTTTT. Translating it yields CASSRGGTGELFF. The V gene is TRBV4-1, the J gene TRBJ2-2; D might be TRBD1 (5 bases). The V end was cut by 5 bases, the J end by 4 bases, with 8 bases between. CDR3 length equals 13 residues. Germline CDR1 reads MGHRA; CDR2 reads YSYEKL.

This clone appeared once. V and J are TRBV18 and TRBJ2-3; D not resolved. This CDR3 region has 14 residues. Trimming left V 2 bases short and J 1 base short, with 7 bases between. Germline V gene sequence: CDR1 KGHSH, CDR2 LQKENI. DNA for the CDR3: TGTGCCAGCTCACCAGTGTTAGGCACAGATACGCAGTATTTT. The encoded protein is CASSPVLGTDTQYF.

This clone was recorded once. The chain joins TRBV19 to TRBJ1-5; possible D gene TRBD1, 5 bases. CDR1 and CDR2 (germline): LNHDA, SQIVND (reference sequence). The CDR3 consists of 14 residues. Trimming took 3 bases from V and 1 from J, leaving 7 bases between them. Here the CDR3 DNA reads TGTGCCAGTAGTATGGAGGGGAGCAATCAGCCCCAGCATTTT. This codes for CASSMEGSNQPQHF.